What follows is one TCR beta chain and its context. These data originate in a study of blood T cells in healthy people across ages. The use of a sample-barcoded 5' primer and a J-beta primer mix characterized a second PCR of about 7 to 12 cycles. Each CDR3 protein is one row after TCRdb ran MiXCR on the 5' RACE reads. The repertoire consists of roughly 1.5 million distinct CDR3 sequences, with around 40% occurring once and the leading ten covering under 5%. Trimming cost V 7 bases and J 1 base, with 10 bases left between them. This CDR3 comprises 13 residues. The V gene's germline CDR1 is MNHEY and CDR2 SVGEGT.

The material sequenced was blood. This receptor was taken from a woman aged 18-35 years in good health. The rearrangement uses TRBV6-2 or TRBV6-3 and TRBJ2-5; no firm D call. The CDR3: CASNPRIQETQYF. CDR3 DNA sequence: TGTGCCAGCAACCCGAGGATCCAAGAGACCCAGTACTTC.